This TCR beta chain was obtained from a study of blood T cells in healthy people across ages (dated by TCRdb to the mid-2010s). Background for the entire study: In model experiments, template switching captured roughly one uniquely barcoded TCR beta cDNA molecule for every two T cells. The donors were divided into four age groups: young (average around 16 years), middle-aged (about 39), aged (approximately 62) and long-lived (nearly 85). Donors of different ages were randomly distributed across sequencing lanes to avoid experimental bias. For two donors (one aged 18 to 30 and one aged 80 or older), the study analyzed two additional independent replicas of 1 million unique cDNA reads from the same blood draw. Using deep sequencing normalized with unique cDNA molecular identifiers, the study measured how TCR beta repertoire diversity changes with age.

The method behind the library was 5' RACE. Sequencing relied on an Illumina HiSeq 2500. A second PCR of about 7 to 12 cycles was performed with a sample-barcoded 5' primer and a J-beta primer mix. A template-switch 5' adaptor carrying 12 random nucleotides introduced a unique molecular identifier onto each TCR beta cDNA molecule. At least 2.5 million CDR3-containing paired-end reads were obtained from each sample. The Mint cDNA synthesis kit, primed by a TRBC-specific oligonucleotide, was used to synthesize first-strand cDNA from all RNA. Following uracil-DNA glycosylase treatment, all cDNA underwent a first 18-cycle PCR with the universal primers M1SS and BC2_uni_R. In the source study's methods: Normalization of each sample was performed by random selection of 1 million high-quality reads, each carrying a distinct molecular identifier. Reads sharing molecular identifiers were discarded rather than binned into consensus sequences. MiTCR, set to a Q25 quality threshold and the strictest error-elimination algorithm, was used for CDR3 identification, clonotype clustering and error correction. Lower-bound total TCR beta diversity was estimated with a nonparametric unseen species model using Euler transformation. The raw public reads went through TCRdb reprocessing: fastp at Q25, MiXCR clone calling, in-frame beta chains kept. A single entry per CDR3 protein holds the most common genes and DNA from its merged rows. The V and J calls were determined by TCRdb, not by the authors. The sample yields over 950,000 distinct CDR3 sequences; more than 30% were counted once. The top ten constitute roughly 13% of the sample.

Donors were 35 to 40 systemically healthy Caucasian individuals from Russia aged about 6 to 100 years. Approximately 10 milliliters of peripheral blood were collected from each donor into EDTA-treated Vacutainer tubes. Ficoll-Paque density-gradient centrifugation was used to isolate PBMCs, with at least 6.5 million obtained per sample. Total RNA, at least 6 micrograms per sample, was extracted from PBMCs with Trizol reagent. Naive CD45RAhigh/CD27high T cell percentages were measured by flow cytometry on a PBMC aliquot from every donor. What the research found in general, with its limitations: Since profiling was done on bulk unsorted PBMCs, naive and antigen-experienced compartments could not be conclusively compared. The CMV infection status of donors was not known, potentially confounding age-related changes in expanded clonotypes. The long-lived group showed more naive CD4+ T cells, fewer expanded clones and increased TCR diversity than the aged group, suggesting age selection. Observed TCR beta diversity per million T cells fell roughly linearly with age, and a significant reduction was already apparent by age around 40. There was a strong correlation between observed TCR beta diversity and the percentage of naive T cells measured by flow cytometry. Estimates of total diversity based on one million sequenced T cells were regarded as lower bounds and as underestimates.

CDR1 and CDR2 are drawn from the germline V gene (reference sequence): LNHNV, YYDKDF. Deletion took 0 bases off V and 0 bases off J, with a span of 12 bases between the germline ends. From the cysteine through the phenylalanine, the CDR3 covers 17 amino acids. Kept here is only the CDR3 DNA, which spans 51 bases and is read in frame from base 1. Of note for this clonotype: There is no known antigen for this receptor. Base qualities are not recorded, but no much larger clone differs from it by a single base.

Rearrangement joined TRBV15 to TRBJ1-5, with the D segment identity uncertain. Sequenced sample: blood. This sequence was found in a young man in good health. The DNA sequence is as follows: TGTGCCACCAGCAGAGATTTGGCAATCTATAGCAATCAGCCCCAGCATTTT. Its protein product is CATSRDLAIYSNQPQHF.